Shown below are 28 T cell receptor beta chains from a single sample sequenced in a study of patients and donors after allogeneic stem cell transplantation. TCRdb re-derived calls from the RT-PCR reads in MiXCR, one entry per CDR3 protein. The top ten hold roughly half of the sample, which has under 30,000 distinct CDR3 sequences, about 30% seen once. Sequences were obtained from blood, either unsorted or a sorted T cell fraction (not recorded which). Receptor source: a human donor who was either an allogeneic HSCT recipient or a stem cell or donor lymphocyte infusion donor (not recorded which). It is not recorded whose cells these are; they may come from a transplant donor.

This clonotype showed up just a few times. As DNA, the CDR3 is TGTGCCAGCAGTCCGCTCCTCCTCCGGGACAGGGTTAATAATTCACCCCTCCACTTT. Amino acids: CASSPLLLRDRVNNSPLHF. V is TRBV27 and J is TRBJ1-6, with 9 nucleotides matching TRBD1. Germline CDR1 reads MNHEY; CDR2 reads SMNVEV (reference sequence). The trim removed 5 bases at V and 5 bases at J, leaving 16 bases unmatched. The CDR3 consists of 19 residues.

This clonotype has more than one count but fewer than ten. This chain uses TRBV7-9 with TRBJ1-2; D gene unclear. The V gene's germline CDR1 is SEHNR and CDR2 FQNEAQ (reference sequence). The V end lost 5 bases, the J end lost 2 bases, and 15 bases lay between the germline ends. The CDR3 length is 15 residues. The CDR3 here is CASSPSGGRNYGYTF. The CDR3 DNA reads TGTGCCAGCAGCCCCTCGGGAGGAAGAAACTATGGCTACACCTTC.

The chain carries TRBV20-1 and TRBJ1-1, with 9 bases identical to TRBD1. There are 13 residues in the CDR3. V shed 7 bases and J 1 base; nucleotides not matched to a gene: 4. The germline CDR1 and CDR2 sequences are DFQATT and SNEGSKA (reference sequence). The CDR3 is CSGGGQGNTEAFF. Here the CDR3 DNA reads TGCAGTGGAGGGGGACAGGGGAACACTGAAGCTTTCTTT.

This clonotype showed up just a few times. V and J are TRBV5-8 and TRBJ1-6, with D possibly TRBD1 on 5 matching bases. Trimming cost V 4 bases and J 7 bases, with 24 bases left between them. The CDR3 contains 18 residues. Looked up from germline, CDR1 is SGHTS and CDR2 is YDEGEE. The CDR3 protein is CASSLNRDGPRPNSPLHF. CDR3 in DNA: TGTGCCAGCAGCCTAAACCGGGACGGCCCGCGTCCAAATTCACCCCTCCACTTT.

The rearrangement joins TRBV5-8 to TRBJ1-2; no definite D call. The CDR3 runs to 12 residues. Trimming pared 4 bases from V and 2 bases from J, leaving 6 bases between. Looked up from germline, CDR1 is SGHTS and CDR2 is YDEGEE. The CDR3 coding sequence is TGTGCCAGCAGCAAGGAAAACTATGGCTACACCTTC. Translation: CASSKENYGYTF.

This clonotype was detected many times. The chain uses TRBV4-3 and TRBJ1-4; D gene uncertain. From germline, CDR1 is LGHNA and CDR2 YSLEER. V dropped 0 bases and J dropped 0 bases, with 8 bases sitting between them. CDR3 size: 16 residues. The CDR3 coding sequence is TGCGCCAGCAGCCAAGATCGGAGGCCAACTAATGAAAAACTGTTTTTT. Its protein is CASSQDRRPTNEKLFF.

J is TRBJ1-1 and V is TRBV21-1; whether TRBD1, the table's D call, matches the DNA was not checked. TRBV21-1 constitutes a pseudogene. The CDR3 runs 17 residues. The CDR3 sequence is CASSKGREKQGATEAFF. In nucleotides, the CDR3 is TGTGCCAGCAGCAAAGGAAGGGAAAAACAGGGGGCCACTGAAGCTTTCTTT.

J is TRBJ2-7 and V is TRBV5-6; weak D call: TRBD1 (5 bases). With 0 bases removed from V and 6 bases from J, the gap between germline ends came to 13 bases. The CDR3 is 14 amino acids. In germline, CDR1 is SGHDT, CDR2 YYEEEE. The DNA for the CDR3 is TGTGCCAGCAGCTTGGGACAGTTCCTTTCCGAGCAGTACGTC. Residues: CASSLGQFLSEQYV.

This clonotype was recorded at least ten times. The chain recombines TRBV28 with TRBJ1-6, with a possible D match to TRBD1 (6 bases). This CDR3 has 14 amino acids. V was pared by 3 bases and J by 5 bases, with 8 bases between. Per germline, CDR1 MDHEN and CDR2 SYDVKM. The CDR3 coding sequence is TGTGCCAGCAGTTTCGGGGGGCATAATTCACCCCTCCACTTT. This translates into CASSFGGHNSPLHF. The full variable domain, completed using reference TRBV28 and TRBJ1-6, is DVKVTQSSRYLVKRTGEKVFLECVQDMDHENMFWYRQDPGLGLRLIYFSYDVKMKEKGDIPEGYSVSREKKERFSLILESASTNQTSMYLCASSFGGHNSPLHFGNGTRLTVT.

This clonotype was recorded only once. This chain uses TRBV7-9 with TRBJ2-3, with TRBD2 matching over 10 bases. The length of the CDR3 is 15 residues. Germline lookup yields CDR1 SEHNR and CDR2 FQNEAQ (reference sequence). V trimming: 5 bases; J trimming: 2 bases; junction bases outside the gene matches: 4. DNA of the CDR3: TGTGCCAGCAGCGCTCTAGCGGGGGACACAGATACGCAGTATTTT. This gives the protein CASSALAGDTDTQYF.

This clonotype occurred a few times. V is TRBV6-5 and J is TRBJ1-4; 7 bases agree with TRBD1. Germline CDR1 is MNHEY and CDR2 is SVGAGI. Unmatched junction bases numbered 4, after V lost 5 bases and J lost 4 bases. The CDR3 spans 14 residues. CDR3 sequence: CASSPTGSNEKLFF. DNA of the CDR3: TGTGCCAGCAGTCCGACAGGGAGTAATGAAAAACTGTTTTTT.

The rearrangement links TRBV7-2 to TRBJ1-5; 10 nucleotides agree with TRBD1. Per germline, CDR1 SGHTA and CDR2 FQGNSA. J was trimmed by 7 bases and V by 2 bases; bases with no gene match: 5. This CDR3 spans 15 amino acids. CDR3 loop: CASSLSRDRGQPQHF. Here the CDR3 DNA reads TGTGCCAGCAGCTTAAGCAGGGACAGGGGACAGCCCCAGCATTTT.

This chain uses TRBV5-6 with TRBJ2-1; 7 bases map to TRBD2. This CDR3 is built from 15 residues. The V gene end was trimmed by 2 bases and the J gene end by 7 bases; junction bases not matched to a gene: 9. Germline V gene data show CDR1 as SGHDT and CDR2 as YYEEEE. CDR3 DNA sequence: TGTGCCAGCAGCTTTCGACACCGGCGGGGGAATGAGCAGTTCTTC. It encodes CASSFRHRRGNEQFF.

The genes are TRBV27 and TRBJ2-3; unclear D gene. The germline CDR1 and CDR2 sequences are MNHEY and SMNVEV (reference sequence). The germline V and J ends were trimmed by 4 bases and 0 bases, with 11 bases remaining between them. This CDR3 comprises 15 residues. The CDR3 sequence is CASSSQTLSTDTQYF. CDR3 DNA: TGTGCCAGCAGTTCCCAGACCTTAAGCACAGATACGCAGTATTTT.

This clonotype has only a few counts. The chain recombines TRBV2 with TRBJ1-5; 10 bases are shared with TRBD1. Germline trimming cut 1 base from V and 1 base from J; bases unmatched to any gene: 7. The CDR3 totals 18 residues. Per germline, CDR1 SNHLY and CDR2 FYNNEI. This chain's CDR3 is CASSEGRQGARSNQPQHF. In nucleotides, the CDR3 is TGTGCCAGCAGTGAAGGTAGACAGGGGGCACGGAGCAATCAGCCCCAGCATTTT.

This clonotype was counted between two and nine times. The chain recombines TRBV5-1 with TRBJ1-5, with 8 nucleotides matching TRBD1. This CDR3 is built from 16 residues. The germline V gene encodes CDR1 SGHRS and CDR2 YFSETQ. V trimming: 4 bases; J trimming: 3 bases; junction bases outside the gene matches: 9. CDR3: CASSLGQGRLNQPQHF. CDR3 DNA: TGCGCCAGCAGCCTAGGACAGGGCAGGCTCAATCAGCCCCAGCATTTT.

The chain couples TRBV24-1 to TRBJ2-4; no clear D. V shed 3 bases and J shed 8 bases, with 10 bases lying between them. Germline V gene lookup returns CDR1 KGHDR and CDR2 SFDVKD. This CDR3 has 13 residues. The CDR3 sequence is CATSDPPPDIQYF. DNA of the CDR3: TGTGCCACCAGTGATCCCCCGCCCGACATTCAGTACTTC.

This clonotype has more than one count but fewer than ten. V and J are TRBV29-1 and TRBJ2-3, with 12 nucleotides matching TRBD1. Germline CDR1 reads SQVTM; CDR2 reads ANQGSEA. J gave up 5 bases and V 7 bases, and 7 bases lay outside the gene matches. CDR3 size: 14 residues. The CDR3 sequence: CSAGDRGRVDTQYF. DNA of the CDR3: TGCAGCGCCGGGGACAGGGGGCGCGTAGATACGCAGTATTTT.

The chain has TRBV20-1 and TRBJ2-2, with 9 bases that match TRBD2. V lost 3 bases, J lost 2 bases, and 1 base stayed unmatched. In germline, CDR1 is DFQATT, CDR2 SNEGSKA (reference sequence). The CDR3 totals 14 residues. The CDR3 DNA is TGCAGTGCTAGTGGGACTAGCAACACCGGGGAGCTGTTTTTT. Protein sequence: CSASGTSNTGELFF.

The chain recombines TRBV5-1 with TRBJ2-1; D perhaps matches TRBD1 (6 bases). This CDR3 is 17 amino acids long. The ends were cut back, 4 bases at V and 0 bases at J, with 17 bases in the middle. Per germline, CDR1 SGHRS and CDR2 YFSETQ. The CDR3 DNA reads as TGCGCCAGCAGCCCGAGGACAGCCCGGAGCTCCTACAATGAGCAGTTCTTC. Residues: CASSPRTARSSYNEQFF.

The chain couples TRBV5-1 to TRBJ1-1, with D uncertain. V gave up 5 bases and J gave up 0 bases, with 11 bases separating them. Germline CDR1 is SGHRS and CDR2 is YFSETQ. This CDR3 has 14 amino acids. Here the CDR3 reads CASRGQVLNTEAFF. CDR3 bases: TGCGCCAGCAGAGGTCAGGTCCTGAACACTGAAGCTTTCTTT.

A few counts support this clonotype. The rearrangement uses TRBV20-1 and TRBJ1-3; unclear D gene. CDR1 and CDR2 (germline): DFQATT, SNEGSKA (reference sequence). The CDR3 loop spans 12 amino acids. V lost 5 bases and J lost 4, with 9 bases in between. The CDR3 coding sequence is TGCAGTGCTGCCCGGCCGGGAAACACCATATATTTT. Translation gives CSAARPGNTIYF.

The V and J genes are TRBV27 and TRBJ1-5; 9 bases map to TRBD1. The CDR3 loop spans 15 amino acids. Trimming took 6 bases from V and 2 from J; bases not matched to a gene: 5. Germline V CDR1 and CDR2: MNHEY, SMNVEV (reference sequence). CDR3 nucleotides: TGTGCCAGCAGCGCCAGGACAGGGGGCAATCAGCCCCAGCATTTT. This encodes CASSARTGGNQPQHF.

There are a few counts of this clonotype. The gene calls are TRBV10-2 and TRBJ1-5, with 10 bases aligning to TRBD1. Germline CDR1 and CDR2: WSHSY and SAAADI. CDR3 length: 14 residues. The V gene end was trimmed by 5 bases and the J gene end by 4 bases; junction bases not matched to a gene: 2. CDR3 sequence (DNA): TGCGCCAGCAGTTGGGACAGGGGAAATCAGCCCCAGCATTTT. As protein: CASSWDRGNQPQHF.

This clonotype was recorded a few times. The gene calls are TRBV20-1 and TRBJ1-2; D ambiguous. The CDR3 runs to 15 residues. Germline V gives CDR1 DFQATT, CDR2 SNEGSKA (reference sequence). The V end was cut by 1 base, the J end by 0 bases, with 12 bases between. CDR3 bases: TGCAGTGCTAGAGTTGACACCCGATCTAACTATGGCTACACCTTC. Translating gives CSARVDTRSNYGYTF.

Many counts were recorded for this clonotype. The chain has TRBV4-3 and TRBJ1-6; no definite D call. The CDR3 extends over 16 amino acids. Trimming removed 4 bases at V and 5 bases at J, with 15 bases between. CDR1 and CDR2 (germline): LGHNA, YSLEER. This CDR3 is CASSLSEIRNNSPLHF. CDR3 sequence (DNA): TGCGCCAGCAGCCTGAGTGAAATAAGGAATAATTCACCCCTCCACTTT.

This clonotype has just a few counts. V is TRBV28 and J is TRBJ2-7; 8 nucleotides agree with TRBD1. V lost 5 bases, J lost 3 bases, and 6 bases stayed unmatched. The CDR3 spans 14 residues. Germline V gene lookup returns CDR1 MDHEN and CDR2 SYDVKM. CDR3 sequence (DNA): TGTGCCAGCAGTCACGGACAGGGATGCTACGAGCAGTACTTC. This sequence encodes CASSHGQGCYEQYF.

This clonotype was recorded a few times. The V and J genes are TRBV20-1 and TRBJ1-6; 7 bases match TRBD1. The J segment lost 0 bases and the V segment lost 4 bases, leaving 3 bases of the junction unmatched. The CDR3 sequence is 15 residues long. CDR1 DFQATT and CDR2 SNEGSKA come from the germline V gene (reference sequence). CDR3 residues: CSATGDSSYNSPLHF. The CDR3 DNA is TGCAGTGCTACAGGGGACAGCTCCTATAATTCACCCCTCCACTTT.